The 20 T cell receptor beta chains listed next were all sequenced from one sample in a study of shared T cell receptors in the human thymus. Measured with immunoSEQ multiplex PCR; TCRdb has only the in-frame clones, and not every one. The profile shows about 660,000 clones, approximately 87% of them singletons. This same sample was also part of a study on human thymus T cells.

Sequencing was performed on thymocytes. The receptors here all came from a boy under two years old with a congenital heart defect.

The rearrangement joins TRBV27 to TRBJ1-1, with unresolved D. Germline lookup yields CDR1 MNHEY and CDR2 SMNVEV (reference sequence). The germline V and J ends were trimmed by 3 bases and 1 base, with 9 bases remaining between them. The CDR3 has 14 residues. Written as DNA, the CDR3 is TGTGCCAGCAGTTTGCATGCGCGGAACACTGAAGCTTTCTTT. This encodes CASSLHARNTEAFF.

The V gene is TRBV5-6, the J gene TRBJ1-2, with 9 nucleotides matching TRBD1. V was clipped by 0 bases and J by 8 bases; unmatched bases: 8. The V gene's germline CDR1 is SGHDT and CDR2 YYEEEE. This CDR3 region has 15 residues. Written as DNA, the CDR3 is TGTGCCAGCAGCTTGGGGACAGGGGATTGGTTCGGCTACACCTTC. It translates to CASSLGTGDWFGYTF.

The rearrangement joins TRBV10-2 to TRBJ1-3; 8 bases line up with TRBD1. The ends lost 10 bases at V and 9 bases at J; junction bases unmatched: 14. Germline loops: CDR1 WSHSY, CDR2 SAAADI. The length of the CDR3 is 14 residues. CDR3 sequence: CAISDREGTGTIYF. The DNA for the CDR3 is TGCGCCATTTCGGACAGGGAGGGGACCGGCACCATATATTTT.

This sequence joins TRBV28 and TRBJ2-7, with 9 bases aligning to TRBD2. The trim removed 3 bases at V and 7 bases at J, leaving 10 bases unmatched. The V gene's germline CDR1 is MDHEN and CDR2 SYDVKM. The CDR3 consists of 15 residues. In nucleotides, the CDR3 is TGTGCCAGCAGTTTTCGGCGGGGGGGAAACTTTGAGCAGTACTTC. This gives the protein CASSFRRGGNFEQYF.

This chain links TRBV5-1 with TRBJ1-1; a possible D gene is TRBD1 (6 bases). The CDR3 runs 15 residues. V was trimmed by 4 bases and J by 0 bases, leaving 13 bases between them. From germline, CDR1 is SGHRS and CDR2 YFSETQ. The CDR3 reads CASSLGQFMNTEAFF. CDR3 sequence (DNA): TGCGCCAGCAGCCTAGGACAGTTTATGAACACTGAAGCTTTCTTT.

V and J are TRBV11-2 and TRBJ2-7, with a possible D match to TRBD1 (6 bases). The CDR3 consists of 14 residues. The germline V gene encodes CDR1 SGHAT and CDR2 FQNNGV. V was cut by 5 bases and J by 3 bases, with 14 bases left in between. CDR3 protein: CASSPKQGSYEQYF. The CDR3 nucleotides are TGTGCCAGCAGCCCTAAACAGGGAAGCTACGAGCAGTACTTC.

The CDR3 DNA reads as TGTGCCCTCTGGGGCGGGAGGGCCCAAGAGACCCAGTACTTC. Translation: CALWGGRAQETQYF. J is TRBJ2-5 and V is TRBV30; 9 nucleotides line up with TRBD2. This CDR3 has 14 residues. After removal of 8 bases from V and 1 base from J, the junction contained 8 bases not matched to a gene. Germline assignment: CDR1 GTSNPN and CDR2 SVGIG (reference sequence).

V usage is TRBV7-9 and J usage is TRBJ2-2, with TRBD1 matching over 7 bases. CDR3 length equals 16 residues. CDR1 is SEHNR and CDR2 is FQNEAQ in the germline V gene (reference sequence). J lost 5 bases, V lost 1 base, and 7 bases had no gene match. The CDR3 spells CASSLGNRGCTGELFF. The CDR3 nucleotides read TGTGCCAGCAGCTTAGGGAACAGGGGTTGTACCGGGGAGCTGTTTTTT. The full variable domain, rest sourced from reference TRBV7-9 and TRBJ2-2, is DTGVSQNPRHKITKRGQNVTFRCDPISEHNRLYWYRQTLGQGPEFLTYFQNEAQLEKSRLLSDRFSAERPKGSFSTLEIQRTEQGDSAMYLCASSLGNRGCTGELFFGEGSRLTVL.

The J gene is TRBJ2-3, the V gene TRBV30; D not resolved. Germline loops: CDR1 GTSNPN, CDR2 SVGIG (reference sequence). The CDR3 sequence is 16 residues long. V was pared by 5 bases and J by 2 bases, with 20 bases between. The CDR3 reads CAWAPDERENTDTQYF. CDR3 coding DNA: TGTGCCTGGGCCCCCGATGAGCGAGAAAACACAGATACGCAGTATTTT.

The chain carries TRBV6-5 and TRBJ1-2; TRBD1 agrees at 7 bases. This CDR3 spans 15 amino acids. Per the germline V gene, CDR1 is MNHEY and CDR2 is SVGAGI. Trimming cost V 0 bases and J 3 bases; bases outside gene matches: 4. CDR3 in amino acids: CASSYSGQDDYGYTF. DNA for the CDR3: TGTGCCAGCAGTTACTCAGGACAGGATGACTATGGCTACACCTTC.

The chain employs TRBV13 and TRBJ1-1; no firm D call. The CDR3 has 14 residues. CDR1 PRHDT and CDR2 FYEKMQ come from the germline V gene (reference sequence). Trimming removed 2 bases at V and 3 bases at J, with 10 bases between. CDR3 nucleotides: TGTGCCAGCAGCTTACAGGCAGGTCACACTGAAGCTTTCTTT. Translating it yields CASSLQAGHTEAFF.

V usage is TRBV6-1 and J usage is TRBJ2-3, with D tentatively TRBD2 (5 bases). The V end was cut by 6 bases, the J end by 7 bases, with 14 bases between. CDR1 and CDR2 (germline): MNHNS, SASEGT. This CDR3 has 13 residues. CDR3 protein: CASSPTRFNTQYF. CDR3 DNA sequence: TGTGCCAGCAGCCCTACTAGATTTAATACGCAGTATTTT.

In this sample, this clone turned up a few times. The genes are TRBV19 and TRBJ2-2, with D possibly TRBD2 on 5 matching bases. The CDR3 is 15 residues long. Trimming removed 3 bases from V and 4 bases from J, with 12 bases in between. Germline-derived CDR1 and CDR2 are LNHDA and SQIVND (reference sequence). CDR3 DNA sequence: TGTGCCAGTAGTATCCGGGAAGTTGGCACCGGGGAGCTGTTTTTT. This translates into CASSIREVGTGELFF.

J is TRBJ1-5 and V is TRBV12-5, with TRBD1 as a possible D gene (5 bases). V lost 10 bases, J lost 2 bases, and 9 bases lay in between. Germline V gene data show CDR1 as LGHNT and CDR2 as FRNRAP. The CDR3 has 12 amino acids. This CDR3 reads CATGNGNQPQHF. DNA for the CDR3: TGTGCTACAGGGAATGGCAATCAGCCCCAGCATTTT.

This clone was picked up a small number of times. The V and J genes are TRBV5-1 and TRBJ1-1; possible D gene TRBD1, 6 bases. The CDR3 has 15 residues. Germline V gene data show CDR1 as SGHRS and CDR2 as YFSETQ. V lost 6 bases and J lost 5, with 20 bases in between. The CDR3 is CASTMGTRGGTEAFF. The CDR3, as DNA: TGCGCCAGCACAATGGGGACCAGGGGCGGGACTGAAGCTTTCTTT. The variable domain in full, completed from reference TRBV5-1 and TRBJ1-1, reads KAGVTQTPRYLIKTRGQQVTLSCSPISGHRSVSWYQQTPGQGLQFLFEYFSETQRNKGNFPGRFSGRQFSNSRSEMNVSTLELGDSALYLCASTMGTRGGTEAFFGQGTRLTVV.

This clone has a handful of counts. The genes are TRBV10-3 and TRBJ1-1, with unresolved D. CDR1 is ENHRY, CDR2 SYGVKD, per germline. Trimming left V 8 bases short and J 3 bases short, with 10 bases between. This CDR3 has 12 residues. The CDR3 sequence is CAIASVDTEAFF. The CDR3 DNA reads TGTGCCATCGCCTCAGTGGACACTGAAGCTTTCTTT.

CDR3 in amino acids: CASGLFVRGGDEQFF. The CDR3 region has the DNA TGTGCTAGTGGTTTGTTTGTGAGAGGGGGCGATGAGCAGTTCTTC. The chain links TRBV12-5 to TRBJ2-1; 7 positions agree with TRBD1. The length of the CDR3 is 15 residues. V was pared by 2 bases and J by 8 bases, with 9 bases of the junction left unmatched. Germline CDR1 and CDR2: LGHNT and FRNRAP. The entire variable domain, with the rest obtained from reference TRBV12-5 and TRBJ2-1, is as follows: DARVTQTPRHKVTEMGQEVTMRCQPILGHNTVFWYRQTMMQGLELLAYFRNRAPLDDSGMPKDRFSAEMPDATLATLKIQPSEPRDSAVYFCASGLFVRGGDEQFFGPGTRLTVL.

Only a few counts were recorded for this clone. Other DNA sequences from this sample encode an identical CDR3 as well. The chain couples TRBV28 to TRBJ2-7; 11 bases align to TRBD1. Trimming took 3 bases from V and 3 from J; bases not matched to a gene: 1. Germline V gives CDR1 MDHEN, CDR2 SYDVKM. The CDR3 is 14 residues long. The CDR3 sequence is CASSLGTGGYEQYF. As DNA, the CDR3 is TGTGCCAGCAGTTTGGGGACAGGGGGCTACGAGCAGTACTTC. The full variable domain, completed using reference TRBV28 and TRBJ2-7, is DVKVTQSSRYLVKRTGEKVFLECVQDMDHENMFWYRQDPGLGLRLIYFSYDVKMKEKGDIPEGYSVSREKKERFSLILESASTNQTSMYLCASSLGTGGYEQYFGPGTRLTVT.

The V and J genes are TRBV10-3 and TRBJ2-2, with 9 positions matching TRBD2. The CDR3 covers 17 residues. Germline V gene lookup returns CDR1 ENHRY and CDR2 SYGVKD. V shed 8 bases and J 0 bases; nucleotides not matched to a gene: 10. CDR3 residues: CAIYPGGGRANTGELFF. CDR3 nucleotides: TGTGCCATCTACCCGGGGGGCGGGAGGGCGAACACCGGGGAGCTGTTTTTT.

The chain recombines TRBV13 with TRBJ2-3, with D maybe TRBD1 (5 bases). CDR1 is PRHDT and CDR2 is FYEKMQ in the germline V gene (reference sequence). This CDR3 has 16 residues. V lost 3 bases and J 0 bases, leaving 13 bases between the germline ends. The CDR3 coding sequence is TGTGCCAGCAGCTTGGGGCCTACCTCTAGCACAGATACGCAGTATTTT. The encoded protein is CASSLGPTSSTDTQYF.